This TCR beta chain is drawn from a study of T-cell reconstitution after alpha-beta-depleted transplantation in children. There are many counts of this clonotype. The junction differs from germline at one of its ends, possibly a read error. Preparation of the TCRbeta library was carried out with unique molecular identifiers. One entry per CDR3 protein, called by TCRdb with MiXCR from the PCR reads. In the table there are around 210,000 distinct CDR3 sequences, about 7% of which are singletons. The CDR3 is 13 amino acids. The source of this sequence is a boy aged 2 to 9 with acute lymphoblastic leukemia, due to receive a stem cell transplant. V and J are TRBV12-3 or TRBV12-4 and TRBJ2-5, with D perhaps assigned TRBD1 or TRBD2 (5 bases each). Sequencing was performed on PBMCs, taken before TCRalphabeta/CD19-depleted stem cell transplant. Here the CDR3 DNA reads TGTGCCAGCAGCTTAGTGGGGGTGGTTCCCCAGTACTTC. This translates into CASSLVGVVPQYF.